These 26 T cell receptor beta chains share one sample of origin, sequenced in a study of blood T cell repertoires in COVID-19 (dated by TCRdb to the early 2020s). The library was generated by the immunoSEQ multiplex PCR assay. Sourced from immuneACCESS, this table was stored by TCRdb with only in-frame sequences that have V and J called. A share of the clones is absent; for the studies checked, an unresolved V gene accounts for under half, and the remainder has no known explanation. The sample table lists about 270,000 clones, 86% of them with a count of one. The ten largest clones represent under 3% of the sample. The sequenced material came from PBMCs or T cells enriched from blood (not recorded which). These TCRs come from a woman aged 18-35 years who had recovered from COVID-19.

V usage is TRBV3-1 (or the pseudogene TRBV3-2) and J usage is TRBJ1-2; D unresolved. The CDR3 has 13 residues. The germline CDR1 and CDR2 sequences are LGHDT and YNNKEL (reference sequence). The germline V and J ends were trimmed by 1 base and 6 bases, with 9 bases remaining between them. For the CDR3, the DNA is TGTGCCAGCAGCCAAGGATTAAGCGATGGCTACACCTTC. It encodes CASSQGLSDGYTF.

The V and J genes are TRBV28 and TRBJ2-7, with D possibly being TRBD1 (5 bases). The ends were cut back, 3 bases at V and 5 bases at J, with 14 bases in the middle. The CDR3 runs 14 residues. Germline V gene sequence: CDR1 MDHEN, CDR2 SYDVKM. CDR3 bases: TGTGCCAGCAGTTTCAGGGCCTCACGGCACGAGCAGTACTTC. Its translation: CASSFRASRHEQYF.

The chain couples TRBV30 to TRBJ1-3, with 8 bases matching TRBD1. The ends lost 3 bases at V and 8 bases at J; junction bases unmatched: 3. Germline CDR1 GTSNPN, CDR2 SVGIG (reference sequence). The CDR3 is made up of 12 amino acids. The CDR3 DNA reads as TGTGCCTGGAGGGACAGGGCGTACACCATATATTTT. The encoded protein is CAWRDRAYTIYF.

DNA of the CDR3: TGTGCCAGCAGTCCTTCTGGGGCCAACGTCCTGACTTTC. Its translation is CASSPSGANVLTF. V is TRBV28 and J is TRBJ2-6; D ambiguous. Per germline, CDR1 MDHEN and CDR2 SYDVKM. The V gene lost 5 bases and the J gene lost 1 base, with 3 bases spanning the gap. This CDR3 has 13 residues.

This clone was recorded only once. This sequence joins TRBV27 and TRBJ1-6; weak D call: TRBD1 (5 bases). Germline V gives CDR1 MNHEY, CDR2 SMNVEV (reference sequence). With 3 bases removed from V and 3 bases from J, the gap between germline ends came to 12 bases. The CDR3 totals 16 residues. CDR3 DNA: TGTGCCAGCAGTTTGGAGGGGCCGCACTATAATTCACCCCTCCACTTT. Translating it yields CASSLEGPHYNSPLHF.

The V gene is TRBV27, the J gene TRBJ2-3, with D perhaps matching TRBD2 (6 bases). The CDR3 extends over 14 amino acids. V lost 9 bases and J 2 bases, leaving 15 bases between the germline ends. The germline V gene encodes CDR1 MNHEY and CDR2 SMNVEV (reference sequence). CDR3 loop: CASQRGENTDTQYF. The CDR3 DNA reads TGTGCCAGTCAGCGCGGGGAAAACACAGATACGCAGTATTTT.

The chain recombines TRBV29-1 with TRBJ1-1, with 8 bases lining up with TRBD1. The CDR3 runs to 13 residues. V was pared by 4 bases and J by 1 base, with 2 bases of the junction left unmatched. Germline CDR1 reads SQVTM; CDR2 reads ANQGSEA. CDR3 nucleotide sequence: TGCAGCGTTGGTACAGGGGGGAACACTGAAGCTTTCTTT. Its translation is CSVGTGGNTEAFF.

CDR3 sequence reads: CASSLGGHRGYTF. CDR3 nucleotide sequence: TGTGCCAGCAGTTTAGGGGGCCACCGGGGCTACACCTTC. The chain carries TRBV12-3 or TRBV12-4 and TRBJ1-2, with D perhaps matching TRBD1 (5 bases). The CDR3 has 13 residues. V was shortened by 1 base and J by 8 bases, with 11 bases between the two germline ends.

The chain carries TRBV25-1 and TRBJ1-1; perhaps TRBD1 as D (5 bases). CDR1 is MGHDK and CDR2 is SYGVNS in the germline V gene. Deletions cut 5 bases from V and 1 base from J, with 8 bases between. This CDR3 has 13 residues. CDR3 residues: CASSRTQNTEAFF. CDR3 DNA sequence: TGTGCCAGCAGTCGGACACAGAACACTGAAGCTTTCTTT.

This chain connects TRBV2 to TRBJ1-5, with D possibly TRBD1 on 6 matching bases. This CDR3 has 14 amino acids. Trimming removed 9 bases at V and 3 bases at J, with 15 bases between. Germline V CDR1 and CDR2: SNHLY, FYNNEI. The CDR3 sequence is CASQGQRNNQPQHF. CDR3 bases: TGTGCCAGTCAGGGGCAGCGGAACAATCAGCCCCAGCATTTT.

This clone was recorded once. The gene calls are TRBV11-3 and TRBJ1-3; 8 bases are shared with TRBD1. Trimming took 5 bases from V and 1 from J; bases not matched to a gene: 7. The CDR3 spans 16 residues. In germline, CDR1 is SGHNT, CDR2 YENEEA. The CDR3 DNA sequence: TGTGCCAGCAGCACCCGGACAGGGCGTTCTGGAAACACCATATATTTT. Its translation: CASSTRTGRSGNTIYF.

The DNA for the CDR3 is TGTGCCAGCAGCACAGGGGCCTCTGGAAACACCATATATTTT. Translating it yields CASSTGASGNTIYF. V is TRBV7-2 and J is TRBJ1-3; 7 bases map to TRBD1. CDR1 and CDR2 from the germline V gene are SGHTA and FQGNSA. This CDR3 region has 14 residues. The trim removed 5 bases at V and 0 bases at J, leaving 1 base unmatched.

The chain employs TRBV25-1 and TRBJ1-4; D ambiguous. The CDR3 is 15 amino acids. The V and J ends lost 6 bases and 5 bases respectively, with 16 bases between them. Germline loops: CDR1 MGHDK, CDR2 SYGVNS. As DNA, the CDR3 is TGTGCCAGCAGCATGAGGTTACAAGACAATGAAAAACTGTTTTTT. Amino acids: CASSMRLQDNEKLFF.

The J gene is TRBJ2-7, the V gene TRBV3-1 (or the pseudogene TRBV3-2), with D tentatively TRBD1 (6 bases). The V and J ends lost 10 bases and 4 bases respectively, with 26 bases between them. This CDR3 is built from 16 residues. The germline gives CDR1 LGHDT, CDR2 YNNKEL (reference sequence). For the CDR3, the DNA is TGTGCCATAACTCGGGCTAACCTAAAAGGGGGTTACGAGCAGTACTTC. Its translation is CAITRANLKGGYEQYF.

This chain connects TRBV5-1 to TRBJ2-1; weak D call: TRBD1 (5 bases). Germline assignment: CDR1 SGHRS and CDR2 YFSETQ. CDR3 length: 14 residues. Trimming left V 2 bases short and J 5 bases short, with 11 bases between. The CDR3 reads CASSFPGLNNEQFF. The CDR3, as DNA: TGCGCCAGCAGCTTCCCAGGGCTCAACAATGAGCAGTTCTTC.

This clone was found a few times. V usage is TRBV30 and J usage is TRBJ1-2, with TRBD1 as a possible D gene (6 bases). Germline CDR1 and CDR2: GTSNPN and SVGIG (reference sequence). The length of the CDR3 is 15 residues. The V end lost 5 bases, the J end lost 3 bases, and 19 bases lay between the germline ends. CDR3 region: CAWERITGKDYGYTF. The CDR3 bases are TGTGCCTGGGAGCGGATCACAGGGAAGGACTATGGCTACACCTTC.

The gene calls are TRBV19 and TRBJ1-2; 7 positions agree with TRBD1. With V trimmed by 5 bases and J by 8 bases, 8 bases remained unmatched. CDR3 length equals 13 residues. Germline values: CDR1 LNHDA, CDR2 SQIVND (reference sequence). As DNA, the CDR3 is TGTGCCAGTAGTGTACAGGGGAATCTCGGCTACACCTTC. It yields the protein CASSVQGNLGYTF.

With regard to this clone: The junction does not match germline at one end; this may be a read error. The chain employs TRBV5-6 and TRBJ1-1; weak D call: TRBD1 (6 bases). Germline V CDR1 and CDR2: SGHDT, YYEEEE. CDR3 size: 15 residues. The CDR3 region is CASSLVTPTGTQEIF. CDR3 sequence (DNA): TGTGCCAGCAGCTTGGTAACCCCTACCGGGACACAGGAAATATTT.

This clone was picked up one time. The CDR3 sequence: CASSTYLIGTQNTGELFF. The CDR3 DNA is TGTGCCAGCAGCACCTATCTGATAGGGACACAGAACACCGGGGAGCTGTTTTTT. V usage is TRBV5-5 and J usage is TRBJ2-2; D might be TRBD1 (6 bases). The CDR3 has 18 residues. V lost 4 bases and J 1 base, leaving 20 bases between the germline ends. Germline assignment: CDR1 SGHKS and CDR2 YYEKEE (reference sequence). Drawing the rest from reference TRBV5-5 and TRBJ2-2, the complete variable domain is DAGVTQSPTHLIKTRGQQVTLRCSPISGHKSVSWYQQVLGQGPQFIFQYYEKEERGRGNFPDRFSARQFPNYSSELNVNALLLGDSALYLCASSTYLIGTQNTGELFFGEGSRLTVL.

The chain combines TRBV28 with TRBJ1-5; D gene unclear. The CDR3 runs to 14 residues. The germline gives CDR1 MDHEN, CDR2 SYDVKM. The V end was cut by 1 base, the J end by 4 bases, with 8 bases between. The CDR3 reads CASSLLSYNQPQHF. DNA of the CDR3: TGTGCCAGCAGTTTATTGAGTTATAATCAGCCCCAGCATTTT.

This chain uses TRBV20-1 with TRBJ2-7; D uncertain. Germline CDR1 and CDR2: DFQATT and SNEGSKA (reference sequence). CDR3 length: 11 amino acids. With 0 bases removed from V and 6 bases from J, the gap between germline ends came to 6 bases. CDR3 region: CSARDLREQYF. The CDR3, as DNA: TGCAGTGCTAGAGATCTACGCGAGCAGTACTTC.

This clone appeared once. The chain couples TRBV11-3 to TRBJ1-2, with TRBD1 matching over 8 bases. This CDR3 is built from 15 residues. Germline V gene lookup returns CDR1 SGHNT and CDR2 YENEEA. V gave up 5 bases and J gave up 7 bases; unmatched junction bases: 12. The DNA of the CDR3 is TGTGCCAGCAGCCCTTTACAGGGGGTGATCGGTGGCTACACCTTC. Its translation: CASSPLQGVIGGYTF.

The chain uses TRBV28 and TRBJ2-7, with a weak D call TRBD1 (5 bases). The length of the CDR3 is 19 residues. The germline V gene has CDR1 MDHEN and CDR2 SYDVKM. Trimming took 0 bases from V and 0 from J, leaving 21 bases between them. The CDR3 sequence is CASSLWGHDDSHSSYEQYF. DNA for the CDR3: TGTGCCAGCAGTTTATGGGGTCATGACGACAGTCATAGCTCCTACGAGCAGTACTTC.

The J gene is TRBJ2-7, the V gene TRBV10-3, with TRBD1 as a possible D gene (6 bases). Germline values: CDR1 ENHRY, CDR2 SYGVKD. Trimming stripped 6 bases from V and 6 bases from J, with 12 bases between. The CDR3 contains 12 residues. The chain's CDR3 is CAISIQGGEQYF. As DNA, the CDR3 is TGTGCCATCAGCATTCAAGGGGGCGAGCAGTACTTC.

The chain has TRBV3-1 (or the pseudogene TRBV3-2) and TRBJ2-5; D might be TRBD2 (5 bases). The germline V gene encodes CDR1 LGHDT and CDR2 YNNKEL (reference sequence). The CDR3 consists of 15 residues. Trimming removed 1 base from V and 1 base from J, with 10 bases in between. The CDR3 here is CASSQVSSGQETQYF. The CDR3 DNA reads TGTGCCAGCAGCCAAGTGTCCAGCGGCCAAGAGACCCAGTACTTC.

The table lists this clone with a few counts. V usage is TRBV12-3 or TRBV12-4 and J usage is TRBJ2-1; tentative D call: TRBD2 (5 bases). Trimming took off 4 bases at V and 9 bases at J, with 10 bases between the two ends. The CDR3 is made up of 12 amino acids. In nucleotides, the CDR3 is TGTGCCAGCAGTTATTTGGCGGGTGAGCAGTTCTTC. It encodes CASSYLAGEQFF.